This record concerns one T cell receptor (beta chain) sequence. The antigen remains unidentified. The data stem from a study of cytomegalovirus exposure and HLA in healthy donors. At the level of the study: According to later analysis, the same platform produced the 120 validation and several hundred first-cohort repertoires.

Assay: immunoSEQ multiplex PCR; the TCRdb copy retains only in-frame clones and omits some. The sample consists of roughly 60,000 clones, about 91% of them appearing once. The length of the CDR3 is 12 residues. Trimming pared 1 base from V and 5 bases from J, leaving 3 bases between. The V gene's germline CDR1 is SGHKS and CDR2 YYEKEE (reference sequence). General study points: TCR beta chains numbering some 160 were designated cytomegalovirus-associated. According to reports, the classifier identified cytomegalovirus status with high specificity and sensitivity.

Among the roughly 110 subjects of the validation cohort, separate from the roughly 700-subject first cohort, were the donors. The chain joins TRBV5-5 to TRBJ2-2, with D uncertain. The sequence derives from a woman in her late teens or twenties in good health and CMV-seronegative. Sample: PBMCs. The CDR3, as DNA: TGTGCCAGCAGCTTGTATACCGGGGAGCTGTTTTTT. It encodes CASSLYTGELFF.